The 30 T cell receptor beta chains below were found in one sample sequenced in a study of blood T cell repertoires in COVID-19. Sequencing used immunoSEQ multiplex PCR; TCRdb keeps in-frame clones, though not all of them. The data show 150,000 or so clones, 75% to 90% seen once. The material sequenced was peripheral blood. Every receptor here comes from a man in his late teens or twenties with COVID-19, enrolled during active disease.

V is TRBV19 and J is TRBJ2-3, with TRBD1 as a possible D gene (6 bases). The CDR3 covers 17 residues. V was cut by 3 bases and J by 3 bases, with 19 bases left in between. Germline CDR1 and CDR2: LNHDA and SQIVND (reference sequence). The CDR3 nucleotides are TGTGCCAGTAGTATCGCCTCCGGGACAACGGGGACAGATACGCAGTATTTT. Translation: CASSIASGTTGTDTQYF.

The V and J genes are TRBV2 and TRBJ2-1; 7 bases map to TRBD1. Germline CDR1 reads SNHLY; CDR2 reads FYNNEI. Trimming took 6 bases from V and 9 from J; bases not matched to a gene: 14. The CDR3 consists of 15 residues. The CDR3 DNA is TGTGCCAGCAGCCCGACAGGGACCCTCATGGGTGAGCAGTTCTTC. Protein sequence: CASSPTGTLMGEQFF.

This chain uses TRBV28 with TRBJ1-6; D is perhaps TRBD1 (6 bases). V was cut by 2 bases and J by 7 bases, with 12 bases left in between. Per germline, CDR1 MDHEN and CDR2 SYDVKM. CDR3 length: 15 amino acids. CDR3: CASSLPSGVNSPLHF. In nucleotides, the CDR3 is TGTGCCAGCAGTTTACCGTCAGGGGTAAATTCACCCCTCCACTTT.

The chain has TRBV9 and TRBJ2-3; D possibly corresponds to TRBD2 (5 bases). The V end lost 0 bases, the J end lost 6 bases, and 11 bases lay between the germline ends. This CDR3 comprises 14 residues. Per the germline V gene, CDR1 is SGDLS and CDR2 is YYNGEE. CDR3 sequence: CASSVGTERDTQYF. CDR3 DNA: TGTGCCAGCAGCGTAGGAACAGAGCGGGATACGCAGTATTTT.

This clone was found once. This chain joins TRBV27 and TRBJ1-1; TRBD1 might be the D (5 bases). Trimming took 8 bases from V and 4 from J, leaving 14 bases between them. Looked up from germline, CDR1 is MNHEY and CDR2 is SMNVEV (reference sequence). The CDR3 is made up of 13 amino acids. CDR3 nucleotides: TGTGCCAGCGGGGCAGGTCCCGTCACTGAAGCTTTCTTT. Amino acids: CASGAGPVTEAFF.

V usage is TRBV15 and J usage is TRBJ2-5, with D possibly TRBD1 on 6 matching bases. The CDR3 is 14 residues long. The germline CDR1 and CDR2 sequences are LNHNV and YYDKDF (reference sequence). V lost 0 bases and J lost 8, with 13 bases in between. The CDR3, as DNA: TGTGCCACCAGCAGAGATTTGGGACACTTTACCCAGTACTTC. Translation gives CATSRDLGHFTQYF.

This chain joins TRBV7-9 and TRBJ1-2; 8 nucleotides agree with TRBD1. The CDR3 sequence is 12 residues long. The germline CDR1 and CDR2 sequences are SEHNR and FQNEAQ (reference sequence). The V segment lost 5 bases and the J segment 5 bases; nucleotides outside the gene matches: 1. CDR3 loop: CASSQGAYGYTF. CDR3 DNA sequence: TGTGCCAGCAGCCAGGGGGCGTATGGCTACACCTTC.

This chain links TRBV2 with TRBJ2-7, with 10 bases matching TRBD1. The CDR3 runs to 15 residues. V lost 5 bases and J lost 1; bases outside the gene matches: 5. From germline, CDR1 is SNHLY and CDR2 FYNNEI. CDR3 sequence: CASSLGDRGSYEQYF. In nucleotides, the CDR3 is TGTGCCAGCAGTCTCGGGGACAGGGGATCCTACGAGCAGTACTTC.

The chain combines TRBV7-9 with TRBJ1-1; D possibly corresponds to TRBD1 (5 bases). The CDR3 consists of 18 residues. V was clipped by 0 bases and J by 5 bases, with 22 bases between them. Germline V gives CDR1 SEHNR, CDR2 FQNEAQ (reference sequence). Written as DNA, the CDR3 is TGTGCCAGCAGCTTAGCGAGAGGGGCGGGGTGGCAAGGTACTGAAGCTTTCTTT. Translation gives CASSLARGAGWQGTEAFF.

This sequence joins TRBV6-5 and TRBJ2-7; 7 bases match TRBD1. V gave up 6 bases and J gave up 3 bases; unmatched junction bases: 8. Looked up from germline, CDR1 is MNHEY and CDR2 is SVGAGI. The CDR3 covers 14 residues. The DNA of the CDR3 is TGTGCCAGCAGACCAGGGGGTCCCAGCTACGAGCAGTACTTC. Translated, it gives CASRPGGPSYEQYF.

CDR3 sequence reads: CASSEQGAAGNTIYF. DNA for the CDR3: TGTGCCAGCAGCGAGCAGGGGGCAGCTGGAAACACCATATATTTT. The rearrangement links TRBV7-9 to TRBJ1-3; TRBD1 aligns across 8 bases. The CDR3 loop spans 15 amino acids. Germline lookup yields CDR1 SEHNR and CDR2 FQNEAQ (reference sequence). J lost 2 bases, V lost 5 bases, and 5 bases had no gene match.

This clone was counted a single time. The V call is TRBV28, the J call TRBJ2-7; the D gene is possibly TRBD2 (5 bases). Trimming took off 5 bases at V and 2 bases at J, with 10 bases between the two ends. Germline assignment: CDR1 MDHEN and CDR2 SYDVKM. This CDR3 comprises 13 residues. This CDR3 reads CASSPRGPYEQYF. As DNA, the CDR3 is TGTGCCAGCAGTCCCCGGGGTCCCTACGAGCAGTACTTC.

The gene calls are TRBV19 and TRBJ2-1; no clear D gene. V dropped 5 bases and J dropped 4 bases, with 9 bases sitting between them. The CDR3 sequence is 13 residues long. CDR1 is LNHDA and CDR2 is SQIVND in the germline V gene (reference sequence). The DNA for the CDR3 is TGTGCCAGTAGTCCCCAGGTGTACAATGAGCAGTTCTTC. Amino acid sequence: CASSPQVYNEQFF.

The chain has TRBV6-5 and TRBJ2-7; the D is unclear. CDR1 is MNHEY and CDR2 is SVGAGI in the germline V gene. The CDR3 length is 13 residues. V gave up 5 bases and J gave up 2 bases, with 10 bases separating them. CDR3 residues: CASSLLGTYEQYF. The CDR3, as DNA: TGTGCCAGCAGTCTGCTTGGCACCTACGAGCAGTACTTC.

V usage is TRBV19 and J usage is TRBJ2-7, with D uncertain. Germline-derived CDR1 and CDR2 are LNHDA and SQIVND (reference sequence). The CDR3 spans 14 residues. V dropped 3 bases and J dropped 5 bases, with 14 bases sitting between them. CDR3 sequence (DNA): TGTGCCAGTAGTATTGGTAGTTCTCCCCACGAGCAGTACTTC. As protein: CASSIGSSPHEQYF.

The chain combines TRBV7-6 with TRBJ2-3, with TRBD2 identical over 7 bases. Trimming at V came to 2 bases and at J to 2 bases, leaving 4 bases not matched to a gene. The germline V gene encodes CDR1 SGHVS and CDR2 FNYEAQ. This CDR3 has 15 residues. The CDR3 nucleotides are TGTGCCAGCAGCTTACTAGCGGACTACACAGATACGCAGTATTTT. Encoded protein: CASSLLADYTDTQYF.

The rearrangement links TRBV7-6 to TRBJ2-6; 7 bases agree with TRBD1. The CDR3 runs to 17 residues. Trimming took 6 bases from V and 4 from J; bases not matched to a gene: 12. The V gene's germline CDR1 is SGHVS and CDR2 FNYEAQ. This chain's CDR3 is CASSKTGTASGANVLTF. The CDR3 nucleotides are TGTGCCAGCAGTAAAACCGGGACAGCGTCCGGGGCCAACGTCCTGACTTTC.

The chain employs TRBV24-1 and TRBJ1-6; D might be TRBD1 (5 bases). Germline values: CDR1 KGHDR, CDR2 SFDVKD. The V gene lost 4 bases and the J gene lost 6 bases, with 21 bases spanning the gap. The CDR3 consists of 18 residues. CDR3 sequence reads: CATSDYPTAYGSNSPLHF. DNA of the CDR3: TGTGCCACCAGTGACTACCCGACAGCCTACGGCAGTAATTCACCCCTCCACTTT.

This rearrangement joins TRBV19 to TRBJ1-2; D unresolved. This CDR3 is 12 amino acids long. Germline V CDR1 and CDR2: LNHDA, SQIVND (reference sequence). Trimming removed 1 base from V and 6 bases from J, with 6 bases in between. The DNA for the CDR3 is TGTGCCAGTAGTATAGGAGGGAATGGCTACACCTTC. Translated, it gives CASSIGGNGYTF. Full variable domain (missing parts from reference TRBV19 and TRBJ1-2): DGGITQSPKYLFRKEGQNVTLSCEQNLNHDAMYWYRQDPGQGLRLIYYSQIVNDFQKGDIAEGYSVSREKKESFPLTVTSAQKNPTAFYLCASSIGGNGYTFGSGTRLTVV.

This clone was detected only a few times. The chain couples TRBV27 to TRBJ2-2, with D unclear. CDR1 and CDR2 from the germline V gene are MNHEY and SMNVEV (reference sequence). The CDR3 is 15 amino acids. The V end was cut by 4 bases, the J end by 1 base, with 10 bases between. Here the CDR3 DNA reads TGTGCCAGCAGTTCTCTCGGGTTGAACACCGGGGAGCTGTTTTTT. It specifies CASSSLGLNTGELFF.

This clone was counted a single time. V gene TRBV5-1 combines with J gene TRBJ1-5; TRBD1 is a possible D gene (6 bases). CDR3 length equals 15 residues. The germline V and J ends were trimmed by 3 bases and 7 bases, with 17 bases remaining between them. Germline lookup yields CDR1 SGHRS and CDR2 YFSETQ. The CDR3 is CASSSGGREGQPQHF. The CDR3 region has the DNA TGCGCCAGCAGCTCGGGGGGCAGGGAAGGCCAGCCCCAGCATTTT.

This sequence joins TRBV24-1 and TRBJ2-3, with D unresolved. Trimming took off 2 bases at V and 5 bases at J, with 4 bases between the two ends. From germline, CDR1 is KGHDR and CDR2 SFDVKD. This CDR3 has 12 residues. The CDR3 DNA reads as TGTGCCACCAGTGATTGGAGAGATACGCAGTATTTT. It yields the protein CATSDWRDTQYF.

This clone showed up just a few times. The chain carries TRBV5-4 and TRBJ2-1, with unresolved D. Trimming stripped 0 bases from V and 4 bases from J, with 5 bases between. The length of the CDR3 is 13 residues. The germline gives CDR1 SGHNT, CDR2 YYREEE (reference sequence). CDR3 DNA sequence: TGTGCCAGCAGCTTGGAGAGGTACAATGAGCAGTTCTTC. It specifies CASSLERYNEQFF.

This chain links TRBV5-1 with TRBJ2-7; 8 bases are shared with TRBD1. CDR1 is SGHRS and CDR2 is YFSETQ in the germline V gene. The CDR3 runs to 14 residues. The V segment lost 5 bases and the J segment 2 bases; nucleotides outside the gene matches: 6. CDR3 DNA: TGCGCCAGCAGACCCCAGACAGGGGCCTACGAGCAGTACTTC. Protein sequence: CASRPQTGAYEQYF.

J is TRBJ1-4 and V is TRBV6-6; 10 nucleotides agree with TRBD1. Unmatched junction bases numbered 5, after V lost 0 bases and J lost 10 bases. This CDR3 comprises 15 residues. Germline CDR1 is MNHNY and CDR2 is SVGAGI (reference sequence). CDR3 residues: CASSYSDRGRGKLFF. DNA of the CDR3: TGTGCCAGCAGTTACTCTGACAGGGGGCGGGGAAAACTGTTTTTT.

The gene calls are TRBV6-5 and TRBJ2-3, with unresolved D. The CDR3 extends over 12 amino acids. CDR1 MNHEY and CDR2 SVGAGI come from the germline V gene. The V and J ends lost 5 bases and 11 bases respectively, with 14 bases between them. The CDR3 spells CASSSSSLMQYF. The CDR3 DNA follows: TGTGCCAGCAGTAGTTCTAGTCTAATGCAGTATTTT.

The chain is built from TRBV2 and TRBJ2-7; D perhaps matches TRBD2 (6 bases). In germline, CDR1 is SNHLY, CDR2 FYNNEI. The V and J ends lost 1 base and 0 bases respectively, with 10 bases between them. The CDR3 is 15 residues long. The CDR3 DNA sequence: TGTGCCAGCAGTGAAGTGCTAGCGTCCTCCTACGAGCAGTACTTC. Residues: CASSEVLASSYEQYF.

This clone is medium-sized in the sample. This sample includes further DNA sequences coding for the same CDR3. The rearrangement uses TRBV15 and TRBJ2-7, with D possibly matching TRBD2 (6 bases). The length of the CDR3 is 15 residues. Germline CDR1 is LNHNV and CDR2 is YYDKDF (reference sequence). The V end lost 0 bases, the J end lost 2 bases, and 11 bases lay between the germline ends. CDR3 nucleotide sequence: TGTGCCACCAGCAGAGATAGTGGAGGGCCCTACGAGCAGTACTTC. Encoded protein: CATSRDSGGPYEQYF.

V and J are TRBV18 and TRBJ1-5; maybe TRBD1 (6 bases). This CDR3 region has 16 residues. Per germline, CDR1 KGHSH and CDR2 LQKENI. V was shortened by 1 base and J by 4 bases, with 14 bases between the two germline ends. In DNA, the CDR3 is TGTGCCAGCTCACCACGGACAGACAGACTGAATCAGCCCCAGCATTTT. This translates into CASSPRTDRLNQPQHF.

The rearrangement links TRBV4-3 to TRBJ2-7; 7 bases are shared with TRBD1. Looked up from germline, CDR1 is LGHNA and CDR2 is YSLEER. This CDR3 spans 14 amino acids. The V gene end was trimmed by 3 bases and the J gene end by 3 bases; junction bases not matched to a gene: 5. The CDR3, as DNA: TGCGCCAGCAGCCACCGGACAGGCAGCTACGAGCAGTACTTC. It yields the protein CASSHRTGSYEQYF.